The following is a TCR beta chain sequence with its context. This clonotype was seen at least ten times. The specificity of this receptor is unknown. No base qualities exist here, and no much larger clone lies one base off it. The data are from a study of T cells in Graves' hyperthyroidism and ophthalmopathy (dated by TCRdb to between 2017 and 2020). In terms of the full investigation: Peripheral blood samples were taken at initial diagnosis, before any treatment was given. To identify TCR V-J signatures that set the groups apart, the researchers used a discovery cohort of approximately 98 patients, made up of around 40 with Graves' ophthalmopathy and some 56 with stable Graves' hyperthyroidism. An independent validation cohort of under 20 hyperthyroidism patients and 17 patients who later progressed to ophthalmopathy tested prospective prediction of ophthalmopathy. For training and testing, the 95 to 100 patients in the discovery cohort were randomly divided in a 7:3 ratio. In six Graves' hyperthyroidism patients, the study also compared T-cell repertoires from thyroid tissue with T-cell repertoires from blood. After blood sampling, hyperthyroidism patients were treated with methimazole at a starting dose of 30 mg daily, and ophthalmopathy patients were treated with high-dose intravenous methylprednisolone. According to the paper, TCR Vbeta CDR3 sequencing was carried out on 135 peripheral blood samples, which came from approximately 43 ophthalmopathy, fewer than 80 hyperthyroidism and approximately 17 progressor patients. What the research found in general, with its limitations: Most expanded thyroid clonotypes (frequency above 0.001) were also detected in blood, suggesting blood repertoires may reflect thyroid immune responses. In validation, the model predicted progression to ophthalmopathy a median of about 6.5 months before onset, with roughly 71% sensitivity and about 72% specificity. No statistical method was used to fix the sample size in advance, and group allocation was not hidden from the investigators. In cross-validation, a model built on a 13 V-J signature told ophthalmopathy apart from stable hyperthyroidism with under 90% sensitivity and approximately 84% specificity, and in testing the same model reached 80%/75%.

Trimming costs V 2 bases and J 2 bases, and their ends lie 9 bases apart. The CDR3 numbers 13 residues from cysteine through phenylalanine. The sequence is cut down to CDR3 DNA, 39 bases in frame from base 1. For CDR1 and CDR2, the germline V gene (reference sequence) lists DFQATT and SNEGSKA. Moderately to severely active disease, a Clinical Activity Score of at least 3, a NOSPECS grade of at least 4, and a duration under 3 months were present in ophthalmopathy patients. Any patient with an uncontrolled infection, another autoimmune disease, pregnancy or lactation was excluded. Diagnoses relied on clinical symptoms, serum thyroxine and TRAb, thyroid ultrasound and orbital computed tomography. PBMCs were separated from roughly 9.6 ml of fresh peripheral blood using Ficoll-Paque density gradient centrifugation. Total RNA was extracted using Trizol reagent, and RNA quality was assessed on an Agilent 2100 Bioanalyzer.

The TCR beta CDR3 regions were amplified from the RNA transcripts. The TCR CDR3 was subjected to a first round of RT-PCR using the HTBI primer set and the Qiagen OneStep RT-PCR kit. The libraries were constructed in a second round of multiplex PCR and then size-selected and purified. Paired-end sequencing of the libraries was performed with 100 bp reads on an Illumina HiSeq2000. Turning to the authors' computational methods: Raw data were processed with SOAPnuke, discarding reads with adapters, uncalled bases, mean Phred below 15, or no exact constant-primer or identifier match. COPE v1.2.5 was used to merge the high-quality paired reads, and each unique nucleotide sequence was defined as a clonotype. MiTCR v1.1 was used to align clonotypes to the IMGT TRBV, TRBD and TRBJ reference segments. Only V-J combinations with frequency above 0.0001, covering 99.2% of repertoires, were analysed. The TCS score was defined as F50 (clonal expansion) divided by E x V (chaos), with BLOSUM62-based TCRdist calculated between CDR3 peptides within each V-J. Welch's t-statistics and random forest reduced 514 V-J features to 10 to 15, which were used in a naive Bayes classifier (R e1071). In TCRdb, the public reads were trimmed at Q25 with fastp and aligned with MiXCR, with productive beta chains retained. Every distinct CDR3 protein forms one entry, paired with its most common genes and DNA. TCRdb assigned the V and J calls; the authors' analysis was not used. Counted in this sample were about 380,000 distinct CDR3 sequences; roughly 15% of them appeared once. The ten largest make up about 20% of the sample.

This clonotype originated in a woman aged 25 to 39 with Graves' ophthalmopathy. Source material: blood. The V and J genes are TRBV20-1 and TRBJ1-1; the D gene is unclear. The DNA sequence is TGCAGTGCTAGATTTACACCAAACACTGAAGCTTTCTTT. This gives the protein CSARFTPNTEAFF.